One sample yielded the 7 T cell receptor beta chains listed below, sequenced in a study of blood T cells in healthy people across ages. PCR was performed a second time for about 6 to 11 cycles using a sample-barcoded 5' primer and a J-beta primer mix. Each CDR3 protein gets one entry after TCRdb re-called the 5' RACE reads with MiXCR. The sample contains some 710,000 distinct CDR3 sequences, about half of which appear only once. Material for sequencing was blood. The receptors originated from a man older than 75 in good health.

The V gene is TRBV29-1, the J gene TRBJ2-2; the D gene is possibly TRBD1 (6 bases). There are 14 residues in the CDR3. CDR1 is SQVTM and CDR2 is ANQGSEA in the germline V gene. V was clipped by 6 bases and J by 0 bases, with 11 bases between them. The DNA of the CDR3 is TGCAGCGTGGACAGCTTCGCGAACACCGGGGAGCTGTTTTTT. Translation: CSVDSFANTGELFF.

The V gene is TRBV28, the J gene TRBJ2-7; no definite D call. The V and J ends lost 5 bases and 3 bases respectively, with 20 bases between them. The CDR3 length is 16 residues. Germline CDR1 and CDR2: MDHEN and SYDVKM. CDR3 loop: CASSQSGEPSSYEQYF. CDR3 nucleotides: TGTGCCAGCAGTCAAAGTGGGGAACCCTCTAGCTACGAGCAGTACTTC.

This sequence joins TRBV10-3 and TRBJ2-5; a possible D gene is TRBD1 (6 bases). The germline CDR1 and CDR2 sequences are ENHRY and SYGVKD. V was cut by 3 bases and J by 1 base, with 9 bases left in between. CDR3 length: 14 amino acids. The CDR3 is CAISDGGRQETQYF. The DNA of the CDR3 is TGTGCCATCAGTGATGGGGGCCGCCAAGAGACCCAGTACTTC.

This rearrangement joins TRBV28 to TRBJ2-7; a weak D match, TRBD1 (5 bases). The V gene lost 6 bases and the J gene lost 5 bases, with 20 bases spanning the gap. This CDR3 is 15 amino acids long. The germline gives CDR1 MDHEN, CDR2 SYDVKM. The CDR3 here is CASSPYGQGGDEQYF. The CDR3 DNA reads TGTGCCAGCAGCCCCTACGGGCAGGGCGGAGACGAGCAGTACTTC.

CDR3 amino acids: CASNEKGYEQYF. The DNA for the CDR3 is TGTGCCAGTAATGAGAAAGGGTACGAGCAGTACTTC. This chain links TRBV19 with TRBJ2-4; D remains unclear. Near its end, the DNA agrees better with TRBJ2-7, so the J call may be wrong. Germline loops: CDR1 LNHDA, CDR2 SQIVND (reference sequence). The length of the CDR3 is 12 residues.

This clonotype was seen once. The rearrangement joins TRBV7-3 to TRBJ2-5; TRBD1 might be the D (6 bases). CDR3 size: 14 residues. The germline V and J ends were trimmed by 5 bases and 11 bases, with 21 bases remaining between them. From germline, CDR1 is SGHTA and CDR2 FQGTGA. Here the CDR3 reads CASSKGTRGNEQYF. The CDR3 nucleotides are TGTGCCAGCAGCAAGGGGACCAGGGGCAATGAGCAGTACTTC.

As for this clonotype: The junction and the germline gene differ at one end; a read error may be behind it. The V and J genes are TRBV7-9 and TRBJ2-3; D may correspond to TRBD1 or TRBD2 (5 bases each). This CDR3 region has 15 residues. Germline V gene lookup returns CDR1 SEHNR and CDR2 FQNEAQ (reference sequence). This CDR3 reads CVSSLVTGGGDTQYF. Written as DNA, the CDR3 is TGTGTCAGCAGCTTAGTAACGGGTGGGGGAGATACGCAGTATTTT.